One sample yielded the 10 T cell receptor beta chains listed below, sequenced in a study of blood T cell repertoires in COVID-19. Profiled with immunoSEQ multiplex PCR; TCRdb holds only in-frame clones, not every one. This sample has 50,000 to 75,000 clones, with more than 85% found just once. Sequencing was done on a sample of peripheral blood. Every receptor here comes from a man aged 45-65 years with active COVID-19.

The chain uses TRBV9 and TRBJ1-2; 7 nucleotides line up with TRBD1. There are 15 residues in the CDR3. CDR1 is SGDLS and CDR2 is YYNGEE in the germline V gene. V dropped 1 base and J dropped 4; count of bases not matched to a gene: 7. The CDR3 coding sequence is TGTGCCAGCAGCGTACAATCGCAGGGGGGCTATGGCTACACCTTC. Its protein is CASSVQSQGGYGYTF.

The chain employs TRBV5-4 and TRBJ1-1; no clear D gene. Germline V gene data show CDR1 as SGHNT and CDR2 as YYREEE (reference sequence). Trimming took off 0 bases at V and 0 bases at J, with 3 bases between the two ends. The length of the CDR3 is 13 residues. The CDR3 bases are TGTGCCAGCAGCTTGGGGCTGAACACTGAAGCTTTCTTT. This codes for CASSLGLNTEAFF.

This chain links TRBV3-1 (or the pseudogene TRBV3-2) with TRBJ2-7, with 16 bases identical to TRBD2. Per germline, CDR1 LGHDT and CDR2 YNNKEL (reference sequence). V gave up 4 bases and J gave up 6 bases; unmatched junction bases: 6. This CDR3 is built from 16 residues. CDR3 sequence: CASSPGTSGRALEQYF. The CDR3 nucleotides are TGTGCCAGCAGCCCCGGGACTAGCGGGAGGGCCCTCGAGCAGTACTTC.

V and J are TRBV13 and TRBJ2-1; 10 nucleotides match TRBD1. Per germline, CDR1 PRHDT and CDR2 FYEKMQ (reference sequence). This CDR3 spans 15 amino acids. V dropped 5 bases and J dropped 3; count of bases not matched to a gene: 4. The CDR3 coding sequence is TGTGCCAGCAGCCCCGGGACAGGGGTCTACAATGAGCAGTTCTTC. Residues: CASSPGTGVYNEQFF.

This sequence joins TRBV3-1 (or the pseudogene TRBV3-2) and TRBJ2-7; 9 positions agree with TRBD1. In germline, CDR1 is LGHDT, CDR2 YNNKEL (reference sequence). The CDR3 totals 14 residues. Germline trimming cut 4 bases from V and 3 bases from J; bases unmatched to any gene: 4. CDR3 DNA sequence: TGTGCCAGCAGCCCGGGACAGGGTATCTACGAGCAGTACTTC. The encoded protein is CASSPGQGIYEQYF.

Only a few counts were recorded for this clone. The V gene is TRBV6-2 or TRBV6-3, the J gene TRBJ2-7, with TRBD2 matching 14 bases. Looked up from germline, CDR1 is MNHEY and CDR2 is SVGEGT. The CDR3 is 16 amino acids. J gave up 0 bases and V 5 bases, and 3 bases lay outside the gene matches. The CDR3 region has the DNA TGTGCCAGCAGTCACGGACTAGCGGGAGGCTCCTACGAGCAGTACTTC. Its protein is CASSHGLAGGSYEQYF.

The chain is built from TRBV5-1 and TRBJ1-1; D not certain. The CDR3 spans 14 residues. Germline V CDR1 and CDR2: SGHRS, YFSETQ. The V and J ends lost 3 bases and 4 bases respectively, with 13 bases between them. The CDR3 is CASSSSGESTEAFF. The CDR3 DNA sequence: TGCGCCAGCAGCTCCAGTGGGGAGAGCACTGAAGCTTTCTTT.

V is TRBV9 and J is TRBJ2-5; perhaps TRBD1 as D (6 bases). This CDR3 has 15 residues. The V end lost 3 bases, the J end lost 2 bases, and 14 bases lay between the germline ends. CDR1 SGDLS and CDR2 YYNGEE come from the germline V gene. This CDR3 reads CASSAEGEVQETQYF. The CDR3 DNA reads TGTGCCAGCAGCGCCGAGGGGGAAGTACAAGAGACCCAGTACTTC.

The gene calls are TRBV16 and TRBJ1-2, with D possibly being TRBD1 (6 bases). Between the trimmed V and J ends, which lost 0 bases and 6 bases, there was a span of 11 bases. The CDR3 totals 14 residues. Per germline, CDR1 KGHSY and CDR2 FQNENV. The CDR3 DNA reads TGTGCCAGCAGCCAATCGGCCAGGGACAATGGCTACACCTTC. Its translation is CASSQSARDNGYTF.

The V and J genes are TRBV19 and TRBJ2-1; tentative D call: TRBD2 (5 bases). The length of the CDR3 is 15 residues. The V gene lost 5 bases and the J gene lost 7 bases, with 18 bases spanning the gap. From germline, CDR1 is LNHDA and CDR2 SQIVND (reference sequence). The CDR3 DNA reads TGTGCCAGTAGTGGGAGAGCAAGTCGGGTAAATGAGCAGTTCTTC. Its protein product is CASSGRASRVNEQFF.